The following is a T cell receptor beta chain sequence with its context. This clonotype was found a few times. Which antigen it targets is not known. No much larger clone exists at a distance of one base, and base qualities are not known. The CDR3 sequence holds 14 residues, the cysteine and phenylalanine included. This entry keeps only the CDR3 DNA: 42 bases, framed from base 1. The germline V gene supplies CDR1 SGHRS and CDR2 YFSETQ. V is pruned by 0 bases and J by 5 bases, leaving 5 bases of the junction without a gene match. The library was produced with PCR. The sequencer listed for this sample is Illumina HiSeq 2500. TCR libraries were prepared with molecular barcoding, using unique molecular identifiers to normalize TCRbeta repertoire quantification. TCRdb redid the processing of the public reads, applying fastp at Q25 and MiXCR, and retained in-frame beta chains. Rows are combined by CDR3 protein, so each entry shows the most common genes and DNA. The sample table holds approximately 400,000 distinct CDR3 sequences, of which 16% were seen once. About 32% of the sample lies in the top ten.

This sample is part of a study of T-cell reconstitution after alpha-beta-depleted transplantation in children (dated by TCRdb to about 2016). Study-level background: Using TCR repertoire profiling, the study followed T-cell immune reconstitution in a quantitative way in children after TCRalphabeta/CD19-depleted allogeneic hematopoietic cell transplantation.

Read against the paper, the sample's treatment or condition label means: allogeneic hematopoietic cell transplantation with graft depleted of TCRalphabeta T cells and CD19 B cells. The transplant recipients were children given TCRalphabeta/CD19-depleted allogeneic hematopoietic cell grafts. What the research found in general, with its limitations: In some patients, the high TCRbeta diversity seen at day 60 was put down to recipient T cells and intrathymic progenitors that had survived conditioning. The apparently early alphabetaT-cell count recovery about two months after transplant was reportedly dependent on only several hundred rapidly expanded clones derived from non-depleted graft cells. Over subsequent months, a decline in hyperexpanded clone frequencies was noted, and after one year, T-cell counts and TCRbeta diversity were mostly ascribed to newly produced T cells.

The sequence derives from a boy under two years old who had a stem cell transplant for Wiskott-Aldrich syndrome, so the T cells may come from the graft donor. Recombination linked TRBV5-1 to TRBJ2-7, with 7 central nucleotides matching TRBD1. This specimen was PBMCs, mostly from graft donor cells, taken 360 days after TCRalphabeta/CD19-depleted stem cell transplant. The CDR3: CASSLDRGQDEQYF. The nucleotides are TGCGCCAGCAGCTTGGATAGGGGGCAGGACGAGCAGTACTTC.